This T cell receptor (beta chain) appears in the sequencing data of a study of T cell repertoires in cytomegalovirus infection. Study-wide context: Shared public TCR beta signatures pointed to both CMV infection and a matching HLA type. Study observations and caveats: HLA-C-restricted CMV-specific TCR beta clonotypes prevailed in the ex vivo response. Based on cumulative public TCR beta family frequency, carriers of CMV plus the relevant HLA were identified.

TCRdb ran MiXCR on the reads and lists one entry per CDR3 protein. The repertoire holds around 85,000 distinct CDR3 sequences, approximately 46% seen once, with roughly 93% in the top ten. This clonotype was observed a few times. Its target is not known. This material consisted of CD8+ T cells from cultured PBMCs, taken from culture after CMV antigen stimulation. The origin of this receptor is a human donor in good health (CMV status not recorded). Some clones in this sample may be carry-over from other donors' samples.

The CDR3 sequence: CASSLGGTGFYEQYF. CDR3 DNA: TGTGCCAGCAGCTTAGGAGGGACAGGTTTCTACGAGCAGTACTTC. The chain couples TRBV7-9 to TRBJ2-7, with 8 bases aligning to TRBD1. The CDR3 is made up of 15 amino acids. Trimming took 1 base from V and 3 from J; bases not matched to a gene: 5. The germline V gene has CDR1 SEHNR and CDR2 FQNEAQ (reference sequence).